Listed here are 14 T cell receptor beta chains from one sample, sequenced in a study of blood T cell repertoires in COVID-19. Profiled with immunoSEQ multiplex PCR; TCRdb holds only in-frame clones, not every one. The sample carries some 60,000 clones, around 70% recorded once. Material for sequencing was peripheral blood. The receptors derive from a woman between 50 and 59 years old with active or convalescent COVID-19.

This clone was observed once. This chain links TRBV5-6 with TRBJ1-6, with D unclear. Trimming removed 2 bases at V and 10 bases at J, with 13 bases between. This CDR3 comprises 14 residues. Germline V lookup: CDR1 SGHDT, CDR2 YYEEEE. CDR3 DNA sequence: TGTGCCAGCAGCTTTGGAGGGTTCGGCTCACCCCTCCACTTT. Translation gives CASSFGGFGSPLHF. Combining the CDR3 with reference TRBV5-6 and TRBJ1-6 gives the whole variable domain DAGVTQSPTHLIKTRGQQVTLRCSPKSGHDTVSWYQQALGQGPQFIFQYYEEEERQRGNFPDRFSGHQFPNYSSELNVNALLLGDSALYLCASSFGGFGSPLHFGNGTRLTVT.

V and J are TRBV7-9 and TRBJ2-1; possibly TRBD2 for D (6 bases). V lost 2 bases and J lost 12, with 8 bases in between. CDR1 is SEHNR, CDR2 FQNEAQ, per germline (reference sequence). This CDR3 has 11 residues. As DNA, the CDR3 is TGTGCCAGCAGCTTACTGGAGGGGCAGTTCTTC. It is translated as CASSLLEGQFF. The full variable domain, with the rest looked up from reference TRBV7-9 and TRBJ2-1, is DTGVSQNPRHKITKRGQNVTFRCDPISEHNRLYWYRQTLGQGPEFLTYFQNEAQLEKSRLLSDRFSAERPKGSFSTLEIQRTEQGDSAMYLCASSLLEGQFFGPGTRLTVL.

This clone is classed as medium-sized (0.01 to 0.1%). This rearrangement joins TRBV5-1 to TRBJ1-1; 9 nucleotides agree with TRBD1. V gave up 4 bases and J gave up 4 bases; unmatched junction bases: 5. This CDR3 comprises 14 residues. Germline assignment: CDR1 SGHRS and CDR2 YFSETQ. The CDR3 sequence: CASSTIQGATEAFF. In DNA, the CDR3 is TGCGCCAGCAGCACCATACAGGGGGCCACTGAAGCTTTCTTT.

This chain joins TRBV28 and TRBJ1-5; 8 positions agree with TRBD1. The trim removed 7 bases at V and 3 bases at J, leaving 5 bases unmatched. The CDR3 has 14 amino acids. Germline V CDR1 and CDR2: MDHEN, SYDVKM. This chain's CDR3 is CASTDRGYNQPQHF. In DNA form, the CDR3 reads TGTGCCAGCACCGACAGGGGATACAATCAGCCCCAGCATTTT. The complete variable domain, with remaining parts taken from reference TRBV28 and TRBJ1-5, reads DVKVTQSSRYLVKRTGEKVFLECVQDMDHENMFWYRQDPGLGLRLIYFSYDVKMKEKGDIPEGYSVSREKKERFSLILESASTNQTSMYLCASTDRGYNQPQHFGDGTRLSIL.

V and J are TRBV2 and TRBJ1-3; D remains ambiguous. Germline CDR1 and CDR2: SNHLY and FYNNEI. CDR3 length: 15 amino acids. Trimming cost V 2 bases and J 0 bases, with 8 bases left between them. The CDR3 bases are TGTGCCAGCAGTGAAAGCACTTACTCTGGAAACACCATATATTTT. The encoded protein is CASSESTYSGNTIYF. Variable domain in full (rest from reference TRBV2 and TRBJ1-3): EPEVTQTPSHQVTQMGQEVILRCVPISNHLYFYWYRQILGQKVEFLVSFYNNEISEKSEIFDDQFSVERPDGSNFTLKIRSTKLEDSAMYFCASSESTYSGNTIYFGEGSWLTVV.

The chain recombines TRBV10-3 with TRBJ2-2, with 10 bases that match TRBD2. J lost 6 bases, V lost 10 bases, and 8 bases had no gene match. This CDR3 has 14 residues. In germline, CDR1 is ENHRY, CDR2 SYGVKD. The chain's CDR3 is CATVSGRNSGELFF. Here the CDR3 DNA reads TGTGCCACCGTTAGCGGGAGGAATTCCGGGGAGCTGTTTTTT.

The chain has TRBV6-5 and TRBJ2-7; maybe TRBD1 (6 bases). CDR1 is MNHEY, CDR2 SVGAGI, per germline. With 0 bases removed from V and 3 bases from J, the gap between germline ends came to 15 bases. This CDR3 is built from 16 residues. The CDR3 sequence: CASSYSGTRHVYEQYF. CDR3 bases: TGTGCCAGCAGTTACTCGGGGACAAGGCACGTCTACGAGCAGTACTTC.

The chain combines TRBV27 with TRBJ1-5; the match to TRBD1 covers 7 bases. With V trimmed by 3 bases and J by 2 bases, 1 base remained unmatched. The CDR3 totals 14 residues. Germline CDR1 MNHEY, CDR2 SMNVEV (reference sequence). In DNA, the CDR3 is TGTGCCAGCAGTTTTACAGGGGGCAATCAGCCCCAGCATTTT. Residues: CASSFTGGNQPQHF.

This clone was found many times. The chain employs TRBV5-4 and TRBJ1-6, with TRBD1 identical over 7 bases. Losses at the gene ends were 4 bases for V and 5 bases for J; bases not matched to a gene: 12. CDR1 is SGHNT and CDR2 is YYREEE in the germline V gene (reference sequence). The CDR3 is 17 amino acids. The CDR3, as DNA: TGTGCCAGCAGCCCAGACGCGACAGGGATCCATAATTCACCCCTCCACTTT. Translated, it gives CASSPDATGIHNSPLHF.

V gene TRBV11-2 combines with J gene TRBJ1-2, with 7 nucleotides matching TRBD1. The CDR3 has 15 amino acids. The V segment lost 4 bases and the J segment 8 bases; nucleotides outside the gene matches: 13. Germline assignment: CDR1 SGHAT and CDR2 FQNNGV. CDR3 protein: CASSYQSTTGDGYTF. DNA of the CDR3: TGTGCCAGCAGCTACCAATCCACAACAGGGGACGGCTACACCTTC.

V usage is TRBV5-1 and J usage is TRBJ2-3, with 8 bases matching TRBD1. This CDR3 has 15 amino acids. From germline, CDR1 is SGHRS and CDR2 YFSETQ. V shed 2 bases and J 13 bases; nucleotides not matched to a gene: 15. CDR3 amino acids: CASSLETGAPLGEYF. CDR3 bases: TGCGCCAGCAGCTTAGAGACAGGGGCCCCGCTTGGAGAGTATTTT.

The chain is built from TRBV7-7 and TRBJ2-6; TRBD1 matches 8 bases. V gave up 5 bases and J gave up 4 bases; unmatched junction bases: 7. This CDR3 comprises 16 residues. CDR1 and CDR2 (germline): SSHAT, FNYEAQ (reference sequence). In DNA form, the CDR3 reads TGTGCCAGCAGCCCCCTGACAGGGGCCGGGGCCAACGTCCTGACTTTC. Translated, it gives CASSPLTGAGANVLTF.

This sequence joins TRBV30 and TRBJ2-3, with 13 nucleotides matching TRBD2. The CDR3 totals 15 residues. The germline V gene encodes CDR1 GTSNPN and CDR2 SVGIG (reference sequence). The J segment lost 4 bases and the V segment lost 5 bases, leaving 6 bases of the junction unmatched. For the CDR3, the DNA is TGTGCCTGGGACCGGACTAGCGGGAGACCAGATACGCAGTATTTT. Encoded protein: CAWDRTSGRPDTQYF.

The CDR3 bases are TGTGCCAGCAGCGGGACTAGCGGGACTCAAGAGACCCAGTACTTC. This codes for CASSGTSGTQETQYF. The rearrangement links TRBV5-5 to TRBJ2-5; 13 nucleotides agree with TRBD2. This CDR3 has 15 amino acids. With V trimmed by 4 bases and J by 2 bases, 2 bases remained unmatched. The germline CDR1 and CDR2 sequences are SGHKS and YYEKEE (reference sequence). Complete variable domain (other parts from reference TRBV5-5 and TRBJ2-5): DAGVTQSPTHLIKTRGQQVTLRCSPISGHKSVSWYQQVLGQGPQFIFQYYEKEERGRGNFPDRFSARQFPNYSSELNVNALLLGDSALYLCASSGTSGTQETQYFGPGTRLLVL.